Included here is one T cell receptor (beta chain) sequence, with context. Its antigen is undetermined. Germline CDR1 is SGHTA and CDR2 is FQGTGA. The CDR3 extends over 16 amino acids. V shed 6 bases and J shed 11 bases, with 28 bases lying between them. The data originate from a study of CD8+CD57+ T cells in acquired aplastic anemia. General study results and limits: A set of twenty-nine CD8+ CDR3 sequences was shared between patients and controls, and these sequences appeared highly expressed in patients.

TCR beta VDJ combinations and CDR3 sequences were profiled from genomic DNA. TCRdb itself ran the reads through MiXCR, one entry per CDR3 protein. The repertoire has approximately 380,000 distinct CDR3 sequences, under 80% of them found once; the top ten carry less than 4%. This receptor was obtained from a human donor in good health, serving as a control. Sequences were obtained from sorted CD4+, CD8+, or CD8+CD57+ T cells (not recorded which) from PBMCs. V usage is TRBV7-3 and J usage is TRBJ1-1; D is perhaps TRBD1 (6 bases). CDR3 nucleotides: TGTGCCAGCAGTGGGGGGGCGGGTACCGGGGAGCTGTATGCTTTCTTT. It translates to CASSGGAGTGELYAFF.